This T cell receptor beta chain was recorded in a study of spatial heterogeneity in lung cancer. As for this clonotype: The library was built for alpha chains, so this beta chain is an off-target read and its size means little.

The time point denotes: sample taken at primary tumor resection. In each case, whole RNA from tumor, nontumor lung or frozen PBMC was sequenced unsorted. Donors were some 72 untreated early-stage non-small cell lung cancer patients. A distinct unique molecular identifier was carried by each TCR cDNA molecule. TCRdb analysed the 5' RACE reads with MiXCR anew, one entry per CDR3 protein. The table has some 6,900 distinct CDR3 sequences, about 4% seen once. Per germline, CDR1 MNHEY and CDR2 SVGAGI. This CDR3 spans 13 amino acids. V dropped 10 bases and J dropped 1 base, with 13 bases sitting between them.

This chain uses TRBV6-5 with TRBJ1-1, with D tentatively TRBD1 (6 bases). The sequencing here drew on normal lung tissue next to the tumor, taken at surgery. The TCR was taken from a female donor with early-stage non-small cell lung cancer. The CDR3 DNA sequence: TGTGCCAACAGGGTGACAGGGAACACTGAAGCTTTCTTT. Its translation: CANRVTGNTEAFF.